The TCR beta chain under discussion was sequenced for a study of T cells in Graves' hyperthyroidism and ophthalmopathy. On this clonotype itself: A read error may be the cause here, since a much bigger clone is one base away.

Lactation, pregnancy, other autoimmune disease or uncontrolled infection led to exclusion of patients. TCR beta CDR3 regions were amplified from RNA transcripts. A first-round RT-PCR of the TCR CDR3 used the HTBI primer set. TCRdb analysed the multiplex PCR reads with MiXCR anew, one entry per CDR3 protein. Among 490,000 or so distinct CDR3 sequences listed, about 15% were seen once. In germline, CDR1 is MNHNS, CDR2 SASEGT. V was trimmed by 7 bases and J by 5 bases, leaving 12 bases between them. The length of the CDR3 is 13 residues. The rearrangement joins TRBV6-1 to TRBJ2-1; D gene uncertain. The sequence was collected from a woman in her twenties or thirties with Graves' ophthalmopathy. The sample taken for sequencing was blood. This chain's CDR3 is CASTSDENNEQFF. CDR3 in DNA: TGTGCCAGCACCTCGGACGAGAACAATGAGCAGTTCTTC.